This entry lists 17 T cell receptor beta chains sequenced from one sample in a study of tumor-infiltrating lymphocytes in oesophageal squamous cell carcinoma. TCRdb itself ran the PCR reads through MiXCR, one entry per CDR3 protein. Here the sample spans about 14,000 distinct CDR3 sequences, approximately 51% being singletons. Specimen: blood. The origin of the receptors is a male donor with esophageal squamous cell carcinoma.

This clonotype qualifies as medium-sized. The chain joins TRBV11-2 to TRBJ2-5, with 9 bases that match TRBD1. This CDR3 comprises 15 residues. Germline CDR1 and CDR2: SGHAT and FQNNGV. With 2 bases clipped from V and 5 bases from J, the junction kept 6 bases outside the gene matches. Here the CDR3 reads CASSLTGGFRETQYF. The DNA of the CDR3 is TGTGCCAGCAGCTTAACAGGGGGCTTTCGGGAGACCCAGTACTTC.

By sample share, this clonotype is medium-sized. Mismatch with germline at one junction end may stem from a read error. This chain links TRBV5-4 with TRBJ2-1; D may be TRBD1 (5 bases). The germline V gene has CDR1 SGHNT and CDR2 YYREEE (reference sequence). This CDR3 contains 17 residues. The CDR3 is CASSLDIGQSSYNEQFF. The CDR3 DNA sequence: TGCGCCAGCAGCTTAGACATCGGACAAAGCTCCTACAATGAGCAGTTCTTC.

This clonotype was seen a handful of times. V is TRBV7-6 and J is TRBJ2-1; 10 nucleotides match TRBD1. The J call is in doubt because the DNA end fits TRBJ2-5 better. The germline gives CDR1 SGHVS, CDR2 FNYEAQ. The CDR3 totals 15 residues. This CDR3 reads CASSLGTGDQETQYF. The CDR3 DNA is TGTGCCAGCAGCTTGGGGACAGGGGACCAAGAGACCCAGTACTTC.

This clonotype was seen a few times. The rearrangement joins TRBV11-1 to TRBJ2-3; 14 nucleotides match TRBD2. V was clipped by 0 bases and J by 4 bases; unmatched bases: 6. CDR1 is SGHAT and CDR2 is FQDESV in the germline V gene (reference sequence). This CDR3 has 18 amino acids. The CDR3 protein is CASSLAGLAGGAADTQYF. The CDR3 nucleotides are TGTGCCAGCAGCTTAGCTGGACTAGCGGGAGGTGCCGCAGATACGCAGTATTTT.

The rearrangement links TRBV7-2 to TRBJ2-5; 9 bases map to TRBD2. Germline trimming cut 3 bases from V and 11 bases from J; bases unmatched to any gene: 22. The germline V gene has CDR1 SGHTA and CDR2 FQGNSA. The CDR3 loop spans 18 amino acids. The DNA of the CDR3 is TGTGCCAGCAGCTTGGCCTTCGCGGGACTAGCATTTGGTAATGAGCAGTACTTC. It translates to CASSLAFAGLAFGNEQYF.

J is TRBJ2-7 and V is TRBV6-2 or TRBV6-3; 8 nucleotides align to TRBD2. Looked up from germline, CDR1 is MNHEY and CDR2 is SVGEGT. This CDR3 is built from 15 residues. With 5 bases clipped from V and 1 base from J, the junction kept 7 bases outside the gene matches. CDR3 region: CASSEGAGASYEQYF. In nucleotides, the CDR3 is TGTGCCAGCAGTGAAGGAGCGGGAGCATCCTACGAGCAGTACTTC.

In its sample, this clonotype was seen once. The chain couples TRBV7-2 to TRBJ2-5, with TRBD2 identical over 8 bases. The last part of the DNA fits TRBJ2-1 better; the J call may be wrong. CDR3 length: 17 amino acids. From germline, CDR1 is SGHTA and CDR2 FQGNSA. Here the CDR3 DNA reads TGTGCCAGCAGCTATTTCGGCGGTAGCGGGATATACAATGAGCAGTTCTTC. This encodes CASSYFGGSGIYNEQFF.

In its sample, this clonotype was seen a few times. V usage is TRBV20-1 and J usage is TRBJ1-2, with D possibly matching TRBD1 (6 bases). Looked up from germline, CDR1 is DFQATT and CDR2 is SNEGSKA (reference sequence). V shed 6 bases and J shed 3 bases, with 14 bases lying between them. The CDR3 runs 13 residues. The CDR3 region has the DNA TGCAGTGCCCCAGAGGGGGGGGACTATGGCTACACCTTC. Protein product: CSAPEGGDYGYTF.

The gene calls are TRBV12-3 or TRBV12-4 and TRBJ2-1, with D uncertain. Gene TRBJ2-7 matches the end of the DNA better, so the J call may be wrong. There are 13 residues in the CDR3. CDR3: CASSFEWAYEQYF. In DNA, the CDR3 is TGTGCCAGCAGTTTTGAGTGGGCCTACGAGCAGTACTTC.

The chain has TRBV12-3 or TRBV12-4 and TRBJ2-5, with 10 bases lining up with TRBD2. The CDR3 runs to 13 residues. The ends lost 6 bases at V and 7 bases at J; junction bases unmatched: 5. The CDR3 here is CASSPRTSGTQYF. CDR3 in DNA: TGTGCCAGCAGCCCTAGGACTAGCGGGACCCAGTACTTC.

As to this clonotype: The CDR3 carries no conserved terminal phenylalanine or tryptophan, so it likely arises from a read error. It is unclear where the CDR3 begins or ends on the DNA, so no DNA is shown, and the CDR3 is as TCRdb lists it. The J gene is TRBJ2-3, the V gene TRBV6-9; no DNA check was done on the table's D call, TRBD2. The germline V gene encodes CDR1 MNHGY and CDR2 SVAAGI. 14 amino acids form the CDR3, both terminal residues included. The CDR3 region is CASRILNSPLHFGP.

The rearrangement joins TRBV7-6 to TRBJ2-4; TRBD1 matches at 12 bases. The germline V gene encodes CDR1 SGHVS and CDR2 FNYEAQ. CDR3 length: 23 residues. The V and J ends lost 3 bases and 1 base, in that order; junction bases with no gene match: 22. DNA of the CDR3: TGTGCCAGCAGCTTCAATAGCGGGTGGACGGGACAGGGGGCAGGTACGGCCAAAAACATTCAGTACTTC. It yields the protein CASSFNSGWTGQGAGTAKNIQYF.

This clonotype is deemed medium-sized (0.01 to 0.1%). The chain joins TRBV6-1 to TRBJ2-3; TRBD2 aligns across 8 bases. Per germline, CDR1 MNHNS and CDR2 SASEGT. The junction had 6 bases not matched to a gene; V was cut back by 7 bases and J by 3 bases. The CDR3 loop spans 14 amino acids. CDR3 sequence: CASKDSGTTDTQYF. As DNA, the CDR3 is TGTGCCAGCAAAGATAGCGGGACTACAGATACGCAGTATTTT.

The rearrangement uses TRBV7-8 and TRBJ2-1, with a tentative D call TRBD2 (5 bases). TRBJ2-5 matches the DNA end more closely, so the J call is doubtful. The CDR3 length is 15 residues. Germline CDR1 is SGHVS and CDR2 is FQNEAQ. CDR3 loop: CASRKTRDYYETQYF. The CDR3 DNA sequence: TGTGCCAGCAGGAAAACTCGAGACTATTATGAGACCCAGTACTTC.

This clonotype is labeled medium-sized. The CDR3 reads CASSLVAGAGTDTQYF. In nucleotides, the CDR3 is TGTGCCAGCAGTTTAGTAGCGGGAGCCGGGACAGATACGCAGTATTTT. This sequence joins TRBV12-3 or TRBV12-4 and TRBJ2-3, with 9 bases that match TRBD2. V lost 1 base and J lost 3; bases outside the gene matches: 5. The CDR3 is made up of 16 amino acids.

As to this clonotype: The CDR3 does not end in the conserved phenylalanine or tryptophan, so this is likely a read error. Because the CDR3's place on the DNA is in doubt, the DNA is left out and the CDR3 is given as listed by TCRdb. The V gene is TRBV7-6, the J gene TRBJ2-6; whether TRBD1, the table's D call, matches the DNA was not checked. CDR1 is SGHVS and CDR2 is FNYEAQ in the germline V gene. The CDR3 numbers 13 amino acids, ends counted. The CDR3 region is CASSFVSAGTPFS.

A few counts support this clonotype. The CDR3 sequence is CASSYRTNTDTQYF. In nucleotides, the CDR3 is TGTGCCAGCAGCTACAGGACTAACACAGATACGCAGTATTTT. The chain couples TRBV7-2 to TRBJ2-3; TRBD2 is a possible D gene (6 bases). V lost 4 bases, J lost 2 bases, and 10 bases lay in between. From germline, CDR1 is SGHTA and CDR2 FQGNSA. The CDR3 is 14 amino acids.